This T cell receptor beta chain derives from a study of tissue T cells after allogeneic stem cell transplantation. Study-level findings and limits: Limitations included a small, clinically heterogeneous cohort and limited sampling depth. Anatomically similar tissues had similar TCR repertoires within each patient. Shared clones across patients were few; motif clustering revealed tissue-specific shared signatures.

As to time point: mouse harvest day 7 after allogeneic transplant. Tail vein injection delivered 10^7 T-cell-depleted bone marrow cells and 10^6 splenic CD5+ T cells. B6 (H2b) cells into BALB/c (H2d) mice; tissues taken at day 7 or 14. On this clone: Its antigen remains unidentified. The gene names here belong to mouse. The CDR3 end falls 1 residue outside the read, so it is completed with the germline J gene.

Deletions cut 6 bases from V and 0 bases from J, with 8 bases between. CDR3 length: 13 residues. Germline CDR1 KGHPV, CDR2 FQNQEV (reference sequence). Only in-frame clones appear in the TCRdb table, and some are missing; sequencing was by immunoSEQ multiplex PCR. The table shows 8,000 to 8,500 clones, with 40% to 60% occurring only once. This clonotype was obtained from a female BALB/c mouse given C57BL/6 T cells with graft-versus-host disease after an allogeneic hematopoietic cell transplant. The sequencing input was gut tissue. The chain carries TRBV26 and TRBJ1-2; no clear D gene. The CDR3 sequence: CASSPTSNSDYTF. CDR3 DNA (partial): TGTGCCAGCAGCCCGACATCAAACTCCGACTACACC.